This entry lists 17 T cell receptor beta chains sequenced from one sample in a study of blood T cells in healthy people across ages. The use of a sample-barcoded 5' primer and a J-beta primer mix characterized a second PCR of about 6 to 11 cycles. TCRdb fed the 5' RACE reads into MiXCR, producing one record per CDR3 protein. Counted here are around 1,500,000 distinct CDR3 sequences, approximately 38% occurring once; the ten biggest clones make up around 8%. Sequenced material: blood. The receptors were gathered from a woman between 18 and 29 years old in good health.

This clonotype was seen only a few times. The chain joins TRBV20-1 to TRBJ2-5, with TRBD1 matching over 8 bases. V was clipped by 6 bases and J by 5 bases; unmatched bases: 8. The CDR3 runs to 13 residues. Germline CDR1 and CDR2: DFQATT and SNEGSKA (reference sequence). The CDR3 sequence is CSAPQGARETQYF. The CDR3 bases are TGCAGTGCCCCCCAGGGGGCTAGGGAGACCCAGTACTTC.

CDR3 amino acids: CAISERPGQGSNEQFF. CDR3 nucleotide sequence: TGTGCCATCAGTGAGAGACCGGGACAGGGGTCCAATGAGCAGTTCTTC. This sequence joins TRBV10-3 and TRBJ2-1; TRBD1 aligns across 10 bases. Germline loops: CDR1 ENHRY, CDR2 SYGVKD. V lost 2 bases and J lost 6; bases outside the gene matches: 7. The length of the CDR3 is 16 residues.

The table lists this clonotype with a count of one. The chain carries TRBV12-3 or TRBV12-4 and TRBJ2-5; D uncertain. V was trimmed by 5 bases and J by 11 bases, leaving 18 bases between them. CDR3 size: 13 residues. The CDR3 DNA reads TGTGCCAGCAGTCCCGGACGTCTGAATGAGCAGTACTTC. It yields the protein CASSPGRLNEQYF.

CDR3 coding DNA: TGTGCCCTGGGGGGGAACTCCTACGAGCAGTACTTC. Translating gives CALGGNSYEQYF. The rearrangement joins TRBV2 to TRBJ2-7, with TRBD2 matching 7 bases. Germline CDR1 and CDR2: SNHLY and FYNNEI. V was pared by 11 bases and J by 0 bases, with 4 bases of the junction left unmatched. There are 12 residues in the CDR3.

The DNA of the CDR3 is TGCGCCAGCAGCCAAGATTACCCGGGATCTTACAATGAGCAGTTCTTC. It encodes CASSQDYPGSYNEQFF. The chain recombines TRBV4-1 with TRBJ2-1; weak D call: TRBD2 (5 bases). The germline V and J ends were trimmed by 0 bases and 4 bases, with 13 bases remaining between them. The CDR3 is 16 amino acids. Germline CDR1 reads MGHRA; CDR2 reads YSYEKL.

Ten or more counts support this clonotype. This chain links TRBV29-1 with TRBJ2-1, with TRBD2 matching over 11 bases. The CDR3 has 14 amino acids. Germline CDR1 reads SQVTM; CDR2 reads ANQGSEA. The ends lost 6 bases at V and 5 bases at J; junction bases unmatched: 6. CDR3 bases: TGCAGCGTATCCGGGACTAGCGGACACAATGAGCAGTTCTTC. Residues: CSVSGTSGHNEQFF.

This sequence joins TRBV18 and TRBJ2-1; a weak D match, TRBD1 (5 bases). Germline V gene sequence: CDR1 KGHSH, CDR2 LQKENI. This CDR3 region has 17 residues. Deletions cut 3 bases from V and 2 bases from J, with 17 bases between. CDR3 protein: CASSPSVGLPTYNEQFF. The CDR3 nucleotides are TGTGCCAGCTCACCGTCTGTGGGGCTTCCCACCTACAATGAGCAGTTCTTC.

This clonotype was detected a few times. This chain joins TRBV6-5 and TRBJ2-5, with unresolved D. TRBJ2-7 explains the end of the DNA better; the J call may be wrong. Per the germline V gene, CDR1 is MNHEY and CDR2 is SVGAGI. The CDR3 consists of 13 residues. CDR3 region: CASSYSSQSEQYF. CDR3 nucleotide sequence: TGTGCCAGCAGTTACTCGTCACAGAGCGAGCAGTACTTC.

This sequence joins TRBV5-1 and TRBJ2-5, with D possibly matching TRBD1 (7 bases). The CDR3 is 16 amino acids. From germline, CDR1 is SGHRS and CDR2 YFSETQ. The V end was cut by 2 bases, the J end by 5 bases, with 19 bases between. CDR3 protein: CASSFTGAGRLETQYF. In nucleotides, the CDR3 is TGCGCCAGCAGCTTTACAGGGGCGGGACGCCTGGAGACCCAGTACTTC.

In its sample, this clonotype was seen many times. J is TRBJ2-1 and V is TRBV29-1, with TRBD2 identical over 7 bases. Germline assignment: CDR1 SQVTM and CDR2 ANQGSEA. V was clipped by 0 bases and J by 7 bases; unmatched bases: 12. The CDR3 is 16 amino acids. The CDR3 region has the DNA TGCAGCGTTGAAGATCTGACTAGCCCAGATATAAATGAGCAGTTCTTC. This gives the protein CSVEDLTSPDINEQFF.

This clonotype was detected only a few times. The chain carries TRBV27 and TRBJ2-3; TRBD1 might be the D (6 bases). CDR3 length: 15 amino acids. With 2 bases removed from V and 4 bases from J, the gap between germline ends came to 13 bases. Germline V gene data show CDR1 as MNHEY and CDR2 as SMNVEV (reference sequence). CDR3 nucleotides: TGTGCCAGCAGTTTAGAGGGGGAAGGGCCAGATACGCAGTATTTT. Encoded protein: CASSLEGEGPDTQYF.

V gene TRBV6-4 combines with J gene TRBJ2-2; D could derive from TRBD1 or TRBD2 (6 bases each). Trimming took off 6 bases at V and 5 bases at J, with 16 bases between the two ends. CDR1 and CDR2 from the germline V gene are MRHNA and SNTAGT. There are 15 residues in the CDR3. The CDR3 sequence: CASSDRQGRTGELFF. For the CDR3, the DNA is TGTGCCAGCAGCGACAGGCAGGGGAGGACCGGGGAGCTGTTTTTT.

The chain employs TRBV5-1 and TRBJ1-1; tentative D call: TRBD1 (5 bases). V was cut by 5 bases and J by 1 base, with 12 bases left in between. Germline CDR1 reads SGHRS; CDR2 reads YFSETQ. There are 14 residues in the CDR3. DNA for the CDR3: TGCGCCAGCAGTTCAGGGTCCACGAACACTGAAGCTTTCTTT. It translates to CASSSGSTNTEAFF.

The gene calls are TRBV29-1 and TRBJ1-1; 10 nucleotides line up with TRBD1. With V trimmed by 2 bases and J by 4 bases, 10 bases remained unmatched. Germline assignment: CDR1 SQVTM and CDR2 ANQGSEA. The CDR3 spans 16 residues. The CDR3 nucleotides are TGCAGCGTTGAATCAAGGACAGGGGGGTTGTTCACTGAAGCTTTCTTT. Amino acids: CSVESRTGGLFTEAFF. Full variable domain (outside the CDR3, taken from reference TRBV29-1 and TRBJ1-1): SAVISQKPSRDICQRGTSLTIQCQVDSQVTMMFWYRQQPGQSLTLIATANQGSEATYESGFVIDKFPISRPNLTFSTLTVSNMSPEDSSIYLCSVESRTGGLFTEAFFGQGTRLTVV.

This clonotype turned up a few times. This chain connects TRBV3-1 to TRBJ2-5; D remains unclear. Germline assignment: CDR1 LGHDT and CDR2 YNNKEL (reference sequence). The length of the CDR3 is 15 residues. V lost 1 base, J lost 1 base, and 10 bases lay in between. The CDR3 DNA is TGTGCCAGCAGCCAAGGTCGGCGGTTCCAAGAGACCCAGTACTTC. Encoded protein: CASSQGRRFQETQYF.

This rearrangement joins TRBV10-3 to TRBJ2-5; D is undetermined. CDR1 ENHRY and CDR2 SYGVKD come from the germline V gene. V lost 6 bases, J lost 2 bases, and 10 bases lay in between. This CDR3 has 13 residues. CDR3 loop: CAIRKGGQETQYF. Written as DNA, the CDR3 is TGTGCCATCAGGAAGGGCGGACAAGAGACCCAGTACTTC.

The V and J genes are TRBV5-1 and TRBJ2-5; 7 bases fit TRBD1. The J segment lost 1 base and the V segment lost 6 bases, leaving 27 bases of the junction unmatched. Germline CDR1 SGHRS, CDR2 YFSETQ. This CDR3 has 21 amino acids. The CDR3 here is CASNYYNKLSGGTASQETQYF. The CDR3 nucleotides read TGCGCCAGCAACTACTATAATAAGCTCTCCGGTGGGACAGCTTCCCAAGAGACCCAGTACTTC.